This T cell receptor (beta chain) comes out of a study of cytomegalovirus exposure and HLA in healthy donors. This clone was counted between two and nine times. Its antigen is unidentified. V lost 4 bases and J 1 base, leaving 4 bases between the germline ends. Germline V gives CDR1 DFQATT, CDR2 SNEGSKA (reference sequence). The CDR3 contains 11 residues. Overall study findings and caveats: In a later analysis, across HLA loci, associated TCR counts were highest for DRB1, lowest for HLA-C.

The PCR used 60 Vbeta and 13 Jbeta primers. Some clones are missing from TCRdb's copy, which holds only in-frame ones; the method was immunoSEQ multiplex PCR. The table has around 120,000 clones, around two thirds seen once. Sequencing input: PBMCs. This TCR was recovered from a man under 40 in good health and CMV-seropositive. The J gene is TRBJ1-2, the V gene TRBV20-1; D unresolved. CDR3 in amino acids: CSATSNYGYTF. CDR3 nucleotides: TGCAGTGCTACCAGTAACTATGGCTACACCTTC.